One T cell receptor (beta chain) is described in this entry. Its specificity is unknown. Clones were sequenced by immunoSEQ multiplex PCR, and TCRdb holds only the in-frame ones, with some missing. The sample yields about 330,000 clones, more than 80% seen once. The length of the CDR3 is 16 residues. Germline V lookup: CDR1 MRHNA, CDR2 SNTAGT. Deletions cut 4 bases from V and 2 bases from J, with 16 bases between. The sample is drawn from a study of cytomegalovirus exposure and HLA in healthy donors. Whole-study findings and limits: Over 150 TCR beta chains were listed as cytomegalovirus-associated.

The sequencing sample was made of PBMCs. The sequence was obtained from a young woman in good health and CMV-seronegative. The genes are TRBV6-4 and TRBJ2-3, with D perhaps TRBD2 (6 bases). The CDR3 here is CASSVEGPPATDTQYF. DNA of the CDR3: TGTGCCAGCAGTGTGGAGGGACCGCCCGCCACAGATACGCAGTATTTT.